There are many counts of the clone carrying this T cell receptor beta chain. This record comes from a study of T cell repertoires in cytomegalovirus infection. TCRdb passed the reads through MiXCR, listing each CDR3 protein once. The table includes some 350,000 distinct CDR3 sequences, around a sixth detected once. The junction had 8 bases not matched to a gene; V was cut back by 6 bases and J by 5 bases. The CDR3 consists of 15 residues. Germline V gives CDR1 SEHNR, CDR2 FQNEAQ (reference sequence). The chain is built from TRBV7-9 and TRBJ2-1; TRBD2 matches 9 bases. Specimen: PBMCs. This receptor was identified in a human donor in good health (CMV status not recorded). Some clones in this sample may be carry-over from other donors' samples. This CDR3 is CASRRDSGGDNEQFF. As DNA, the CDR3 is TGTGCCAGCAGACGCGATAGCGGGGGCGACAATGAGCAGTTCTTC.